These 10 T cell receptor beta chains share one sample of origin, sequenced in a study of blood T cell repertoires in COVID-19. Sequencing used immunoSEQ multiplex PCR; TCRdb keeps in-frame clones, though not all of them. In the table there are under 400,000 clones, roughly 86% of which are singletons. The sequenced sample consisted of PBMCs or T cells enriched from blood (not recorded which). Source of these receptors: a middle-aged man in a cohort exposed to, infected with or recovered from COVID-19 (not recorded which).

The chain joins TRBV5-8 to TRBJ2-5; weak D call: TRBD1 (5 bases). The ends were cut back, 4 bases at V and 6 bases at J, with 13 bases in the middle. CDR1 SGHTS and CDR2 YDEGEE come from the germline V gene. The CDR3 runs 13 residues. DNA for the CDR3: TGTGCCAGCAGCCTGCGGCAGGGTCAGACCCAGTACTTC. Residues: CASSLRQGQTQYF.

The gene calls are TRBV18 and TRBJ1-1; D unclear. V lost 3 bases to trimming and J lost 5 bases, with 10 bases between them. The CDR3 is 13 amino acids. The germline V gene has CDR1 KGHSH and CDR2 LQKENI. CDR3 DNA sequence: TGTGCCAGCTCACCGCCAATAGTGACTGAAGCTTTCTTT. Amino acids: CASSPPIVTEAFF.

The rearrangement joins TRBV18 to TRBJ1-2; TRBD1 matches at 9 bases. The CDR3 is made up of 13 amino acids. Per the germline V gene, CDR1 is KGHSH and CDR2 is LQKENI. V was pared by 6 bases and J by 7 bases, with 6 bases of the junction left unmatched. This CDR3 reads CASSPGTGFGYTF. In DNA, the CDR3 is TGTGCCAGCTCGCCCGGGACAGGGTTTGGCTACACCTTC.

Concerning this clone itself: The same CDR3 can be traced to other DNA sequences in this sample. This chain uses TRBV6-5 with TRBJ2-7; TRBD1 agrees at 7 bases. CDR3 length: 16 residues. The V gene end was trimmed by 0 bases and the J gene end by 0 bases; junction bases not matched to a gene: 5. Germline V gene data show CDR1 as MNHEY and CDR2 as SVGAGI. The CDR3: CASSYSSGTVSYEQYF. CDR3 in DNA: TGTGCCAGCAGTTACTCGTCCGGGACAGTCTCCTACGAGCAGTACTTC.

This chain links TRBV5-1 with TRBJ2-5; 11 positions match TRBD2. This CDR3 is 16 amino acids long. Germline lookup yields CDR1 SGHRS and CDR2 YFSETQ. V gave up 4 bases and J gave up 0 bases; unmatched junction bases: 5. This CDR3 is CASSDRLAGNQETQYF. The CDR3 nucleotides read TGCGCCAGCAGCGACCGACTAGCGGGAAACCAAGAGACCCAGTACTTC.

This clone was picked up one time. The CDR3 sequence is CASSVLRDTGELFF. The CDR3 nucleotides are TGCGCCAGCAGTGTGTTACGGGACACCGGGGAGCTGTTTTTT. This sequence joins TRBV10-1 and TRBJ2-2; no clear D gene. The ends were cut back, 4 bases at V and 3 bases at J, with 9 bases in the middle. The germline gives CDR1 WNHNN, CDR2 SYGVQD (reference sequence). This CDR3 comprises 14 residues.

The chain's CDR3 is CASSIAPGLSYEQYF. In nucleotides, the CDR3 is TGTGCCAGTAGTATCGCTCCGGGTCTATCCTACGAGCAGTACTTC. The rearrangement joins TRBV19 to TRBJ2-7; D remains ambiguous. The CDR3 length is 15 residues. CDR1 and CDR2 from the germline V gene are LNHDA and SQIVND (reference sequence). V was trimmed by 3 bases and J by 1 base, leaving 13 bases between them.

V gene TRBV9 combines with J gene TRBJ2-6, with D perhaps TRBD1 (5 bases). CDR1 SGDLS and CDR2 YYNGEE come from the germline V gene. V dropped 5 bases and J dropped 1 base, with 13 bases sitting between them. CDR3 length equals 16 residues. This chain's CDR3 is CASRPGLGSGANVLTF. The CDR3 DNA sequence: TGTGCCAGCAGACCAGGGTTGGGATCTGGGGCCAACGTCCTGACTTTC.

V and J are TRBV11-2 and TRBJ2-6; 12 positions match TRBD2. This CDR3 region has 17 residues. Losses at the gene ends were 5 bases for V and 4 bases for J; bases not matched to a gene: 6. CDR1 SGHAT and CDR2 FQNNGV come from the germline V gene. For the CDR3, the DNA is TGTGCCAGCAGCCGACTAGCGGGAGTGGCAGGGGCCAACGTCCTGACTTTC. Protein product: CASSRLAGVAGANVLTF.

Note on this clone: The identical CDR3 is also encoded by other nucleotide sequences in the sample. CDR3: CASSVGLAGGGQETQYF. CDR3 bases: TGTGCCAGCAGCGTAGGGCTAGCGGGAGGGGGACAGGAGACCCAGTACTTC. The chain links TRBV9 to TRBJ2-5; 12 bases align to TRBD2. Germline V gene data show CDR1 as SGDLS and CDR2 as YYNGEE. The CDR3 totals 17 residues. Germline trimming cut 0 bases from V and 5 bases from J; bases unmatched to any gene: 8.